What follows is one T cell receptor (beta chain) and its context. The junction shows a germline mismatch at one end, possibly a read error. This entry comes from a study of PD-L1 blockade in urothelial cancer. In the study overall: Each blood sample yielded a median of 141,255 T cells.

TCRdb's copy holds only in-frame clones and misses some; the assay was immunoSEQ multiplex PCR. The sample yields 45,000 to 55,000 clones, about 80% seen once. CDR3 size: 14 residues. Germline V gives CDR1 LNHDA, CDR2 SQIVND (reference sequence). Time point here: pretreatment peripheral blood. The genes are TRBV19 and TRBJ2-7; D might be TRBD1 (6 bases). The sequencing here drew on PBMCs, taken around atezolizumab (anti-PD-L1) treatment. The TCR originated in a man over 45 with urothelial cancer. The CDR3 DNA reads as TGTGCCAGTAGTATTGGGGACATAGCCTACGGGCAGTACTTC. Translation gives CASSIGDIAYGQYF.